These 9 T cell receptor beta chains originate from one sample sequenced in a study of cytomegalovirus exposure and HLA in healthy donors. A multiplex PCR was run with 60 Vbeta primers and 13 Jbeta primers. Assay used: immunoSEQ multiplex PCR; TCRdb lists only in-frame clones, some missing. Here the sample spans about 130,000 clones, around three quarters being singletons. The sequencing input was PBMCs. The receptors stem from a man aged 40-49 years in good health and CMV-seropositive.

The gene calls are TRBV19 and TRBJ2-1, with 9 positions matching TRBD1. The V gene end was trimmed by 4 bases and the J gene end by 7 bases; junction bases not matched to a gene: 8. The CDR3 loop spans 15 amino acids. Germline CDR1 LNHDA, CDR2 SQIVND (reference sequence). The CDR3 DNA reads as TGTGCCAGTAGTACCGGGACAGGGTCTTTGAATGAGCAGTTCTTC. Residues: CASSTGTGSLNEQFF.

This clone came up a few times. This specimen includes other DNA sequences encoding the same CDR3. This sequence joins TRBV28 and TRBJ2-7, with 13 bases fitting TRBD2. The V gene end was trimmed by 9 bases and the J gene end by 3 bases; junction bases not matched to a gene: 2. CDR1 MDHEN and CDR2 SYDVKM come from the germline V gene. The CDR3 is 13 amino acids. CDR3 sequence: CASRTSGSYEQYF. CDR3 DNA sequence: TGTGCCAGTCGGACTAGCGGGAGCTACGAGCAGTACTTC.

For the CDR3, the DNA is TGTGCCAGCAGTGTCGACAGGGGGCATGGCTATGGCTACACCTTC. It is translated as CASSVDRGHGYGYTF. The J gene is TRBJ1-2, the V gene TRBV6-4; 10 bases agree with TRBD1. V lost 4 bases, J lost 4 bases, and 6 bases stayed unmatched. This CDR3 comprises 15 residues. Germline CDR1 and CDR2: MRHNA and SNTAGT.

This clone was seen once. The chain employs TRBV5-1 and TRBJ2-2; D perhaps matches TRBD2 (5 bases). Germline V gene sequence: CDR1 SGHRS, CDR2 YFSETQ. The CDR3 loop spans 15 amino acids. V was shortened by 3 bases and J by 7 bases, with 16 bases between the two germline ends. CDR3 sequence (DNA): TGCGCCAGCAGCTGGGCCCGGGCCGCGGGCGGGGAGCTGTTTTTT. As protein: CASSWARAAGGELFF.

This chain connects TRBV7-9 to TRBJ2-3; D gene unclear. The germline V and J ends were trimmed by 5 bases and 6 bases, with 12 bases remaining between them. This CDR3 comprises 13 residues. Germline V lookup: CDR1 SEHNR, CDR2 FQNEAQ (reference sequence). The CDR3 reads CASSELESDTQYF. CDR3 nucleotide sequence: TGTGCCAGCAGCGAGCTAGAGAGTGATACGCAGTATTTT. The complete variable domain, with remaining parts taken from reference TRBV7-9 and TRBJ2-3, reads DTGVSQNPRHKITKRGQNVTFRCDPISEHNRLYWYRQTLGQGPEFLTYFQNEAQLEKSRLLSDRFSAERPKGSFSTLEIQRTEQGDSAMYLCASSELESDTQYFGPGTRLTVL.

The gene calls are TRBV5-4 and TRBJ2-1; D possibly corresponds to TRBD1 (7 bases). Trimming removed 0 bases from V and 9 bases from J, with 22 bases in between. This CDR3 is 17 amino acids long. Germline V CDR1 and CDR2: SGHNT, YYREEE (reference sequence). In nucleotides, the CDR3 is TGTGCCAGCAGCTTGGCCGGCGGGACAGTCTCTCAAGGTGAGCAGTTCTTC. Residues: CASSLAGGTVSQGEQFF.

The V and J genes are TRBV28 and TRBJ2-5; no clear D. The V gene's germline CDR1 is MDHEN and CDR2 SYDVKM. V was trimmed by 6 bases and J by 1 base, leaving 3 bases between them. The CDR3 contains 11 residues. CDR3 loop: CASSLQETQYF. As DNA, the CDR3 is TGTGCCAGCAGCCTCCAAGAGACCCAGTACTTC.

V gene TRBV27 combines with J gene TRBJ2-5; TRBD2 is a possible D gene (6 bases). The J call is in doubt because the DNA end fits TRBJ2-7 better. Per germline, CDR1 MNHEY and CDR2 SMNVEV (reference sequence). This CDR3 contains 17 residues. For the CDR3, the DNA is TGTGCCAGCAACCACATTTCCGGGACTTTACAACCGTACGAGCAGTACTTC. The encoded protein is CASNHISGTLQPYEQYF.

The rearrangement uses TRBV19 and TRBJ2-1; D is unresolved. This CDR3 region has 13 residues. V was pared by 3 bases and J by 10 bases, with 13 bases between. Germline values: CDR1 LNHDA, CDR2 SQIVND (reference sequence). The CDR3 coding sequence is TGTGCCAGTAGTATCACTGTGCTCCCCGAGCAGTTCTTC. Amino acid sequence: CASSITVLPEQFF.